This T cell receptor beta chain was profiled in a study of blood T cell repertoires in COVID-19. For the study at large: COVID-19 samples collected from the United States, Italy and Spain covered acute and convalescent phases. PBMCs, B-cell-depleted T cells, or T cells provided the cDNA or gDNA that made up the material.

Trimming removed 0 bases from V and 4 bases from J, with 10 bases in between. Germline CDR1 and CDR2: SGHNT and YYREEE (reference sequence). The CDR3 extends over 14 amino acids. Produced via immunoSEQ multiplex PCR; TCRdb's table is partial and in-frame only. The sample consists of about 100,000 clones, roughly 84% of them appearing once. This TCR came from a human donor in a cohort sampled during active COVID-19. The sample was peripheral blood. This sequence joins TRBV5-4 and TRBJ1-2; no clear D gene. The CDR3 reads CASSLEVRSYGYTF. Here the CDR3 DNA reads TGTGCCAGCAGCTTGGAGGTCCGGAGCTATGGCTACACCTTC.